The T cell receptor (beta chain) under discussion was sequenced for a study of blood T cell repertoires in COVID-19. Study as a whole: Whether acute or convalescent, the COVID-19 samples came from the United States, Italy and Spain. The analysed material was cDNA or gDNA that came from T cells, B-cell-depleted T cells, or PBMCs.

Germline lookup yields CDR1 LGHNA and CDR2 YNFKEQ. There are 16 residues in the CDR3. V trimming: 0 bases; J trimming: 1 base; junction bases outside the gene matches: 5. Source study methods: From reference gene primer amplification, estimates of nucleated cell counts were derived. Sequencing was performed with immunoSEQ multiplex PCR; in TCRdb, only in-frame clones are kept and a portion is missing. V, J and clone size were drawn from that table, and D and trimming were deduced from the DNA. The table includes 90,000 to 130,000 clones, more than 75% detected once. There are a few counts of this clone.

The rearrangement uses TRBV4-2 and TRBJ1-1, with 7 positions matching TRBD1. This receptor was taken from a man aged 35 to 55 with acute or convalescent COVID-19. The sequenced sample was peripheral blood. The CDR3 nucleotides read TGTGCCAGCAGCCAAGATTCCCGGGACAGGAACACTGAAGCTTTCTTT. Its translation: CASSQDSRDRNTEAFF.